The 32 T cell receptor beta chains below come from one sample, sequenced in a study of cytomegalovirus exposure and HLA in healthy donors. Both 60 Vbeta primers and 13 Jbeta primers went into the PCR. TCRdb's copy holds only in-frame clones and misses some; the assay was immunoSEQ multiplex PCR. Of around 150,000 clones listed, just under 80% are singletons. The sample comprised PBMCs. Source of these receptors: a woman aged 45 to 65 in good health and CMV-seronegative.

The rearrangement links TRBV27 to TRBJ1-1, with 10 positions matching TRBD1. Germline V CDR1 and CDR2: MNHEY, SMNVEV (reference sequence). V lost 3 bases to trimming and J lost 5 bases; unmatched junction nucleotides: 3. This CDR3 is 14 amino acids long. DNA for the CDR3: TGTGCCAGCAGTTTTTCGGACAGGGGGACTGAAGCTTTCTTT. It yields the protein CASSFSDRGTEAFF.

This clone was seen more than once but under ten times. V is TRBV9 and J is TRBJ2-5; the match to TRBD2 covers 14 bases. Trimming cost V 5 bases and J 5 bases; bases outside gene matches: 5. Germline CDR1 SGDLS, CDR2 YYNGEE. The CDR3 is 15 amino acids. CDR3 sequence reads: CASRMGLAGEETQYF. The DNA for the CDR3 is TGTGCCAGCAGAATGGGACTAGCGGGAGAGGAGACCCAGTACTTC.

The chain carries TRBV5-4 and TRBJ1-3; a possible D gene is TRBD1 (6 bases). Germline CDR1 SGHNT, CDR2 YYREEE (reference sequence). The germline V and J ends were trimmed by 4 bases and 2 bases, with 10 bases remaining between them. The CDR3 consists of 14 residues. The DNA of the CDR3 is TGTGCCAGCAGCATACAGGGTCCTGGAAACACCATATATTTT. This sequence encodes CASSIQGPGNTIYF.

As DNA, the CDR3 is TGCGCCAGCAGCCCGGGACAGAGAAAACGTGCGGCCTCCTACAATGAGCAGTTCTTC. Protein: CASSPGQRKRAASYNEQFF. J is TRBJ2-1 and V is TRBV23-1, with 7 bases aligning to TRBD1. TRBV23-1 is filed as an ORF, its function uncertain. This CDR3 spans 19 amino acids. Germline trimming cut 6 bases from V and 0 bases from J; bases unmatched to any gene: 17.

This clone showed up just a few times. V usage is TRBV5-1 and J usage is TRBJ2-1, with D possibly TRBD2 on 5 matching bases. This CDR3 comprises 13 residues. CDR1 is SGHRS, CDR2 YFSETQ, per germline. V shed 4 bases and J shed 4 bases, with 9 bases lying between them. This chain's CDR3 is CASSLGKYNEQFF. As DNA, the CDR3 is TGCGCCAGCAGCCTCGGGAAGTACAATGAGCAGTTCTTC.

This rearrangement joins TRBV18 to TRBJ2-3; D remains ambiguous. The germline gives CDR1 KGHSH, CDR2 LQKENI. Trimming took off 6 bases at V and 2 bases at J, with 3 bases between the two ends. The CDR3 is made up of 11 amino acids. In DNA, the CDR3 is TGTGCCAGCTCCCTCACAGATACGCAGTATTTT. It is translated as CASSLTDTQYF.

The chain recombines TRBV15 with TRBJ2-3, with D perhaps matching TRBD2 (5 bases). Germline CDR1 reads LNHNV; CDR2 reads YYDKDF (reference sequence). This CDR3 region has 16 residues. V was trimmed by 4 bases and J by 1 base, leaving 15 bases between them. CDR3 sequence (DNA): TGTGCCACCAGCACCCTGTCGGGGTCGGGCACAGATACGCAGTATTTT. It specifies CATSTLSGSGTDTQYF.

The gene calls are TRBV19 and TRBJ1-1, with 8 bases identical to TRBD1. Germline assignment: CDR1 LNHDA and CDR2 SQIVND (reference sequence). CDR3 size: 15 residues. Trimming took 4 bases from V and 4 from J; bases not matched to a gene: 8. CDR3 residues: CASSTPTGVITEAFF. The DNA for the CDR3 is TGTGCCAGTAGTACTCCGACAGGGGTCATCACTGAAGCTTTCTTT. Drawing the rest from reference TRBV19 and TRBJ1-1, the complete variable domain is DGGITQSPKYLFRKEGQNVTLSCEQNLNHDAMYWYRQDPGQGLRLIYYSQIVNDFQKGDIAEGYSVSREKKESFPLTVTSAQKNPTAFYLCASSTPTGVITEAFFGQGTRLTVV.

The chain has TRBV7-9 and TRBJ1-1; a weak D match, TRBD1 (6 bases). The ends were cut back, 5 bases at V and 8 bases at J, with 18 bases in the middle. The length of the CDR3 is 14 residues. Per the germline V gene, CDR1 is SEHNR and CDR2 is FQNEAQ (reference sequence). The CDR3 region is CASSMTGYSAEAFF. The DNA of the CDR3 is TGTGCCAGCAGCATGACAGGTTACTCGGCCGAAGCTTTCTTT.

The chain carries TRBV6-6 and TRBJ2-2; maybe TRBD1 (6 bases). The CDR3 totals 16 residues. Germline CDR1 is MNHNY and CDR2 is SVGAGI (reference sequence). V lost 5 bases and J lost 0, with 13 bases in between. For the CDR3, the DNA is TGTGCCAGCAGTCGCCAGAGGACAGCGAACACCGGGGAGCTGTTTTTT. It encodes CASSRQRTANTGELFF.

The chain uses TRBV10-2 and TRBJ1-2; D gene uncertain. Germline CDR1 and CDR2: WSHSY and SAAADI. The CDR3 sequence is 19 residues long. Trimming took off 4 bases at V and 0 bases at J, with 24 bases between the two ends. CDR3 nucleotide sequence: TGCGCCAGCAGTGCCCTTGGCGGTCCAGTTCCGGCAGCTAACTATGGCTACACCTTC. It encodes CASSALGGPVPAANYGYTF.

The V and J genes are TRBV4-2 and TRBJ1-5, with 8 bases matching TRBD1. Per the germline V gene, CDR1 is LGHNA and CDR2 is YNFKEQ. J was trimmed by 9 bases and V by 4 bases; bases with no gene match: 8. The CDR3 loop spans 14 amino acids. Here the CDR3 reads CASSLQGQGAPQHF. The CDR3 DNA is TGTGCCAGCAGCCTACAGGGTCAGGGGGCGCCCCAGCATTTT.

The rearrangement uses TRBV6-1 and TRBJ1-5, with 7 bases matching TRBD1. CDR1 MNHNS and CDR2 SASEGT come from the germline V gene. V lost 10 bases to trimming and J lost 6 bases; unmatched junction nucleotides: 9. The CDR3 has 13 amino acids. CDR3 coding DNA: TGTGCCAACAGACAGGGCGAGGTTCAGCCCCAGCATTTT. Protein: CANRQGEVQPQHF.

The chain couples TRBV10-1 to TRBJ1-6; no definite D call. V was shortened by 2 bases and J by 0 bases, with 14 bases between the two germline ends. The CDR3 has 18 residues. Germline CDR1 WNHNN, CDR2 SYGVQD (reference sequence). The CDR3, as DNA: TGCGCCAGCAGTGAGCCGGGAGGGTTACTCTCCTATAATTCACCCCTCCACTTT. Protein sequence: CASSEPGGLLSYNSPLHF.

V gene TRBV7-2 combines with J gene TRBJ1-6; no definite D call. Germline V gene sequence: CDR1 SGHTA, CDR2 FQGNSA. The CDR3 totals 14 residues. V dropped 1 base and J dropped 8 bases, with 9 bases sitting between them. CDR3 in DNA: TGTGCCAGCAGCTTAGGGGGAGGAGATTCACCCCTCCACTTT. It is translated as CASSLGGGDSPLHF.

This chain joins TRBV14 and TRBJ2-1; tentative D call: TRBD2 (6 bases). There are 13 residues in the CDR3. V lost 3 bases, J lost 4 bases, and 7 bases lay in between. CDR1 SGHDN and CDR2 FVKESK come from the germline V gene. The CDR3 region has the DNA TGTGCCAGCAGCCAGCGGGGATACAATGAGCAGTTCTTC. It codes for CASSQRGYNEQFF.

The gene calls are TRBV27 and TRBJ2-2; 9 nucleotides agree with TRBD2. CDR1 is MNHEY, CDR2 SMNVEV, per germline (reference sequence). V lost 5 bases and J lost 4; bases outside the gene matches: 14. This CDR3 has 18 amino acids. The CDR3 loop is CASSPYVGRGGTTGELFF. CDR3 nucleotide sequence: TGTGCCAGCAGTCCCTACGTCGGGCGGGGGGGCACCACCGGGGAGCTGTTTTTT.

The V and J genes are TRBV11-2 and TRBJ2-1; TRBD2 matches at 12 bases. The CDR3 has 15 amino acids. CDR1 and CDR2 from the germline V gene are SGHAT and FQNNGV. V lost 4 bases to trimming and J lost 7 bases; unmatched junction nucleotides: 5. CDR3 bases: TGTGCCAGCAGCTCCCCCGGGACTAGCGGGAATGAGCAGTTCTTC. Translated: CASSSPGTSGNEQFF. Filled out from reference TRBV11-2 and TRBJ2-1, the complete variable domain reads EAGVAQSPRYKIIEKRQSVAFWCNPISGHATLYWYQQILGQGPKLLIQFQNNGVVDDSQLPKDRFSAERLKGVDSTLKIQPAKLEDSAVYLCASSSPGTSGNEQFFGPGTRLTVL.

V usage is TRBV28 and J usage is TRBJ2-5; possibly TRBD2 for D (6 bases). The CDR3 length is 15 residues. CDR1 and CDR2 (germline): MDHEN, SYDVKM. Trimming cost V 6 bases and J 1 base, with 15 bases left between them. The CDR3 here is CASRQRGSFQETQYF. CDR3 nucleotide sequence: TGTGCCAGCAGACAACGGGGGTCTTTCCAAGAGACCCAGTACTTC.

J is TRBJ2-2 and V is TRBV5-1, with 8 nucleotides matching TRBD1. Germline CDR1 is SGHRS and CDR2 is YFSETQ. V trimming: 4 bases; J trimming: 6 bases; junction bases outside the gene matches: 5. The CDR3 is 14 residues long. The CDR3, as DNA: TGCGCCAGCAGCCCCCGACAGGGGTCCGGGGAGCTGTTTTTT. It translates to CASSPRQGSGELFF.

The V call is TRBV11-2, the J call TRBJ2-3; 7 nucleotides match TRBD2. V was pared by 5 bases and J by 3 bases, with 8 bases of the junction left unmatched. Germline CDR1 and CDR2: SGHAT and FQNNGV. This CDR3 comprises 15 residues. CDR3: CASSPRGSGTDTQYF. DNA for the CDR3: TGTGCCAGCAGCCCGAGGGGTAGCGGGACAGATACGCAGTATTTT.

This chain joins TRBV28 and TRBJ1-2, with a tentative D call TRBD1 (5 bases). The CDR3 length is 15 residues. Per the germline V gene, CDR1 is MDHEN and CDR2 is SYDVKM. V lost 4 bases, J lost 4 bases, and 16 bases lay in between. CDR3 region: CASSSWDGDSYGYTF. The CDR3 DNA follows: TGTGCCAGCAGTTCGTGGGATGGAGACAGCTATGGCTACACCTTC.

This clone was counted a few times. As DNA, the CDR3 is TGTGCCATCAAGAGGACAGGGGAGAACACTGAAGCTTTCTTT. Amino acid sequence: CAIKRTGENTEAFF. This rearrangement joins TRBV10-3 to TRBJ1-1; 9 bases are a match to TRBD1. There are 14 residues in the CDR3. The germline gives CDR1 ENHRY, CDR2 SYGVKD. V was clipped by 7 bases and J by 1 base; unmatched bases: 4.

The chain uses TRBV30 and TRBJ1-2; D possibly corresponds to TRBD1 (6 bases). The germline V and J ends were trimmed by 2 bases and 4 bases, with 20 bases remaining between them. The CDR3 has 16 amino acids. Germline CDR1 GTSNPN, CDR2 SVGIG (reference sequence). As DNA, the CDR3 is TGTGCCTGGAGTCGAACTATGGGGGGGGGCGGCTATGGCTACACCTTC. This codes for CAWSRTMGGGGYGYTF.

V is TRBV6-5 and J is TRBJ1-2; 9 nucleotides agree with TRBD1. The CDR3 runs 15 residues. Germline V gene lookup returns CDR1 MNHEY and CDR2 SVGAGI. The J segment lost 5 bases and the V segment lost 6 bases, leaving 10 bases of the junction unmatched. The chain's CDR3 is CASRPGTGLAYGYTF. The CDR3 nucleotides read TGTGCCAGCAGGCCCGGGACAGGGTTGGCGTATGGCTACACCTTC.

This chain joins TRBV2 and TRBJ1-2, with D possibly matching TRBD1 (5 bases). Trimming took off 5 bases at V and 4 bases at J, with 23 bases between the two ends. The CDR3 has 17 amino acids. Per the germline V gene, CDR1 is SNHLY and CDR2 is FYNNEI. The CDR3 coding sequence is TGTGCCAGCAGTAAGTCGACATCAGCCGCGGGGGGCTATGGCTACACCTTC. Translating it yields CASSKSTSAAGGYGYTF.

The V and J genes are TRBV9 and TRBJ2-5; a possible D gene is TRBD2 (5 bases). Germline V gene data show CDR1 as SGDLS and CDR2 as YYNGEE. CDR3 length: 13 amino acids. V was trimmed by 1 base and J by 5 bases, leaving 9 bases between them. CDR3 protein: CASSVSGWETQYF. The CDR3 nucleotides read TGTGCCAGCAGCGTATCGGGGTGGGAGACCCAGTACTTC. The complete variable domain, with remaining parts taken from reference TRBV9 and TRBJ2-5, reads DSGVTQTPKHLITATGQRVTLRCSPRSGDLSVYWYQQSLDQGLQFLIQYYNGEERAKGNILERFSAQQFPDLHSELNLSSLELGDSALYFCASSVSGWETQYFGPGTRLLVL.

This clone has just one count. The rearrangement links TRBV28 to TRBJ2-5; 10 nucleotides line up with TRBD1. Judging by the DNA end, TRBJ2-7 fits better; the J call may be wrong. CDR1 and CDR2 from the germline V gene are MDHEN and SYDVKM. There are 15 residues in the CDR3. CDR3 loop: CASRGSGTGAYEQYF. CDR3 bases: TGTGCCAGCAGAGGATCCGGGACAGGGGCCTACGAGCAGTACTTC.

CDR3 sequence (DNA): TGTGCCAGCAGTACCGCAGGGGGCCCTAATAGCAATCAGCCCCAGCATTTT. This encodes CASSTAGGPNSNQPQHF. The gene calls are TRBV2 and TRBJ1-5, with 8 bases that match TRBD1. Germline V gene sequence: CDR1 SNHLY, CDR2 FYNNEI. This CDR3 is 17 amino acids long. V gave up 5 bases and J gave up 0 bases; unmatched junction bases: 9.

J is TRBJ1-4 and V is TRBV28; maybe TRBD1 (6 bases). This CDR3 has 15 amino acids. V dropped 6 bases and J dropped 4 bases, with 15 bases sitting between them. Germline values: CDR1 MDHEN, CDR2 SYDVKM. The CDR3 region has the DNA TGTGCCAGCAGCCGGCGCCACAGGGTTAATGAAAAACTGTTTTTT. Its protein product is CASSRRHRVNEKLFF.

The gene calls are TRBV4-2 and TRBJ1-5; the D is unclear. The CDR3 consists of 16 residues. Germline-derived CDR1 and CDR2 are LGHNA and YNFKEQ. The V end was cut by 0 bases, the J end by 4 bases, with 13 bases between. The chain's CDR3 is CASSQDRGSPNQPQHF. The CDR3, as DNA: TGTGCCAGCAGCCAAGATCGGGGATCGCCAAATCAGCCCCAGCATTTT.

V is TRBV27 and J is TRBJ1-1; D is possibly TRBD1 (5 bases). Germline values: CDR1 MNHEY, CDR2 SMNVEV (reference sequence). V was trimmed by 1 base and J by 6 bases, leaving 21 bases between them. The CDR3 contains 17 residues. CDR3 DNA: TGTGCCAGCAGTTTATACCCGGCAGGGAAGAATTTCGCTGAAGCTTTCTTT. Amino acid sequence: CASSLYPAGKNFAEAFF.